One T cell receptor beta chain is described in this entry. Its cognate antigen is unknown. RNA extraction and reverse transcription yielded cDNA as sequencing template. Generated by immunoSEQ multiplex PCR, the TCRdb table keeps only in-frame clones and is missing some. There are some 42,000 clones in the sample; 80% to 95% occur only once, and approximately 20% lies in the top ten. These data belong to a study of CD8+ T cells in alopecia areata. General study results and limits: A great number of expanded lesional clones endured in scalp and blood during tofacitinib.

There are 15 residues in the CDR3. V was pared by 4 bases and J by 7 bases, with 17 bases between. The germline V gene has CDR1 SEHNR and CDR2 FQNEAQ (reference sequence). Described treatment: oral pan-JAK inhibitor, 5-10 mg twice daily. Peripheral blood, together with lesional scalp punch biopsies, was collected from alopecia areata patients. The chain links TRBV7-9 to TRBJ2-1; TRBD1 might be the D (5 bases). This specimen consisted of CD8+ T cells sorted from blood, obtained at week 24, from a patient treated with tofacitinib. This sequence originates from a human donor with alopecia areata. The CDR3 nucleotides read TGTGCCAGCAGCTCCCCCGCAGGGTCCGGGAATGAGCAGTTCTTC. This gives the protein CASSSPAGSGNEQFF. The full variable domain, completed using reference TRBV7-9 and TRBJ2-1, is DTGVSQNPRHKITKRGQNVTFRCDPISEHNRLYWYRQTLGQGPEFLTYFQNEAQLEKSRLLSDRFSAERPKGSFSTLEIQRTEQGDSAMYLCASSSPAGSGNEQFFGPGTRLTVL.